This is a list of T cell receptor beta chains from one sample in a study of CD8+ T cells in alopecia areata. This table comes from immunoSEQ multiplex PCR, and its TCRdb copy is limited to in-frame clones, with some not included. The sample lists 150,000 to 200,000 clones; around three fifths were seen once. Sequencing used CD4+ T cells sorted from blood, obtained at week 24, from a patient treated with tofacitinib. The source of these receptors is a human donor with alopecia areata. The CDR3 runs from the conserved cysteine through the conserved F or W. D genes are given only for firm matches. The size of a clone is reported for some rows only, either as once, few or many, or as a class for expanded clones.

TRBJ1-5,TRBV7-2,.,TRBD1,CASSPDRGNQPQHF,TGTGCCAGCAGCCCGGACAGGGGCAATCAGCCCCAGCATTTT
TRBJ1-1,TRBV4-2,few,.,CASSQGFNTEAFF,TGTGCCAGCAGCCAAGGCTTTAACACTGAAGCTTTCTTT
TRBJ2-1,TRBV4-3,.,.,CASSQDPGRDEQFF,TGCGCCAGCAGCCAAGATCCGGGTCGGGATGAGCAGTTCTTC
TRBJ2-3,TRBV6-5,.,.,CASGEWAQYF,TGTGCCAGCGGGGAATGGGCGCAGTATTTT
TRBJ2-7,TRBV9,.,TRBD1,CASSAWDSYEQYF,TGTGCCAGCAGCGCTTGGGACAGCTACGAGCAGTACTTC
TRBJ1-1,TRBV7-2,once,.,CASRGTFNTEAFF,TGTGCCAGCAGGGGGACATTTAACACTGAAGCTTTCTTT
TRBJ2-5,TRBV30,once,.,CAWSGGHGKETQYF,TGTGCCTGGAGTGGAGGACACGGAAAAGAGACCCAGTACTTC
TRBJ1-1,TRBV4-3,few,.,CASSDASGNTEAFF,TGCGCCAGCAGCGACGCTTCAGGGAACACTGAAGCTTTCTTT
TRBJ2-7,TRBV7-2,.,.,CASSLAANSYEQYF,TGTGCCAGCAGCTTAGCGGCCAACTCCTACGAGCAGTACTTC
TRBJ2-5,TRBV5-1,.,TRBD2,CASREVLAGLQETQYF,TGCGCCAGCAGGGAGGTACTAGCGGGCCTCCAAGAGACCCAGTACTTC
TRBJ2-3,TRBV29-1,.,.,CSVARTSTDTQYF,TGCAGCGTCGCGAGGACTAGCACAGATACGCAGTATTTT
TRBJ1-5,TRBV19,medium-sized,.,CASSPQGRDQPQHF,TGTGCCAGTAGTCCACAGGGCCGAGATCAGCCCCAGCATTTT
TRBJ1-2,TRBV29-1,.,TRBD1,CSAAGQGDYGYTF,TGCAGCGCGGCGGGACAGGGGGACTATGGCTACACCTTC
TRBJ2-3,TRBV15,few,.,CATSSRDTQYF,TGTGCCACCAGCTCCCGGGATACGCAGTATTTT
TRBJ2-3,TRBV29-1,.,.,CSVAGGGTDTQYF,TGCAGCGTTGCAGGGGGGGGAACAGATACGCAGTATTTT
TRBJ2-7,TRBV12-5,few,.,CASGLDRSAYEQYF,TGTGCTAGTGGTTTGGACAGATCCGCCTACGAGCAGTACTTC
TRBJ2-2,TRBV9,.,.,CASSVDAGYTGELFF,TGTGCCAGCAGCGTAGATGCAGGGTATACCGGGGAGCTGTTTTTT